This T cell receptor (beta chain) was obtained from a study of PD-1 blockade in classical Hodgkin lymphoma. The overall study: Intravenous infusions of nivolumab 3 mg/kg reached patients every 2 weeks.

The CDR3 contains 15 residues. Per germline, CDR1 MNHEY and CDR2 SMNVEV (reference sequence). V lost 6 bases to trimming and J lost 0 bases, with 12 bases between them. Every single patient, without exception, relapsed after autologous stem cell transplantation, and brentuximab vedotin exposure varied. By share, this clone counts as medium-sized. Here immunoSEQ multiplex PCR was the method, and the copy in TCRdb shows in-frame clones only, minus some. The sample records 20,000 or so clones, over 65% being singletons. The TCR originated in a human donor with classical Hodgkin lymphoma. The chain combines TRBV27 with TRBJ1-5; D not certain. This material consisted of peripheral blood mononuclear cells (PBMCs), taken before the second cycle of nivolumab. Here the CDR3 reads CASSPGIDSNQPQHF. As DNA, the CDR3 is TGTGCCAGCAGCCCGGGGATTGATAGCAATCAGCCCCAGCATTTT.